This T cell receptor beta chain was sequenced during a study of early T cells in non-severe SARS-CoV-2 infection. This clonotype occurred many times. Germline V gene sequence: CDR1 SNHLY, CDR2 FYNNEI. The CDR3 spans 14 residues. V shed 7 bases, J shed 6 bases, and the junction held 8 bases outside the gene matches. TCRdb independently ran MiXCR on the 5' RACE reads; one entry per CDR3 protein. The data hold about 18,000 distinct CDR3 sequences, with more than 5% observed a single time. Material: whole blood. The V and J genes are TRBV2 and TRBJ1-4; the match to TRBD1 covers 7 bases. The origin of this receptor is an adult who was a healthcare worker with PCR-confirmed SARS-CoV-2 infection or an uninfected control (not recorded which). CDR3 DNA: TGTGCCAGCAAAAAGGACAGGTGGGATGAAAAACTGTTTTTT. It codes for CASKKDRWDEKLFF.